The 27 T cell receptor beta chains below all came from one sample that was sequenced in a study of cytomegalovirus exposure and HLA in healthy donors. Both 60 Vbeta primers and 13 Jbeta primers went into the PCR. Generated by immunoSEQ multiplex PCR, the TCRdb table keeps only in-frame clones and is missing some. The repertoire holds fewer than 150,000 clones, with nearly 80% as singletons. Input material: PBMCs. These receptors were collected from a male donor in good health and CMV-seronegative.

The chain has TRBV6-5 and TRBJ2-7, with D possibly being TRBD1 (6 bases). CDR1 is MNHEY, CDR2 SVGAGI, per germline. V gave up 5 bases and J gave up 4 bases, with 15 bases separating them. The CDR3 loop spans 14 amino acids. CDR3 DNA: TGTGCCAGCAGTGACCAAGACAGGTCTTACGAGCAGTACTTC. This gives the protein CASSDQDRSYEQYF.

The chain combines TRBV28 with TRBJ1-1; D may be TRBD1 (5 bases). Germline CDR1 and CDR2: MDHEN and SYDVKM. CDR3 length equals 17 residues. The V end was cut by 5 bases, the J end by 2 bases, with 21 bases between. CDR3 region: CASSRPGRQNSNTEAFF. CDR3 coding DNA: TGTGCCAGCAGTCGGCCAGGTAGACAGAACTCTAACACTGAAGCTTTCTTT.

The CDR3 sequence: CASSLAGLGQFF. The CDR3 coding sequence is TGTGCCAGCAGCTTAGCCGGACTAGGACAGTTCTTC. The chain employs TRBV11-2 and TRBJ2-1, with 7 bases aligning to TRBD2. With 1 base clipped from V and 13 bases from J, the junction kept 4 bases outside the gene matches. The CDR3 has 12 residues. From germline, CDR1 is SGHAT and CDR2 FQNNGV.

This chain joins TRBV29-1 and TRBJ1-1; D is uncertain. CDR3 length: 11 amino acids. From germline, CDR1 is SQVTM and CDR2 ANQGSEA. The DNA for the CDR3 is TGCAGTGCGACTGCCTTAAGCGGAGCTTTCTTT. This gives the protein CSATALSGAFF.

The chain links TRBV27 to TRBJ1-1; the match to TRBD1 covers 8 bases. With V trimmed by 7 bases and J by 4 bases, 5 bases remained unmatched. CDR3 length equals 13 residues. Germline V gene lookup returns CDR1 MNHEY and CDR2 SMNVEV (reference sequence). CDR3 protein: CASTDRGSTEAFF. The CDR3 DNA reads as TGTGCCAGCACCGACAGGGGAAGCACTGAAGCTTTCTTT.

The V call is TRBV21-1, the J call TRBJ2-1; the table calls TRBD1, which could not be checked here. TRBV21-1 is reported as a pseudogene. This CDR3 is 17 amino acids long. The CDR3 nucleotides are TGTGCCAGCACCCCGACAGGGGCCCGGTTCCCCCACAATGAGCAGTTCTTC. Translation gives CASTPTGARFPHNEQFF.

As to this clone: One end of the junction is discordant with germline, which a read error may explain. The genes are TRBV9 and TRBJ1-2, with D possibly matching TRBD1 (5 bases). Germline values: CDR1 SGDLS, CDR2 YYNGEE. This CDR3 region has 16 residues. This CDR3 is CASSALGRGEVGGYAF. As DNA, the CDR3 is TGTGCCAGCAGCGCCCTTGGACGGGGGGAAGTCGGTGGCTACGCCTTC.

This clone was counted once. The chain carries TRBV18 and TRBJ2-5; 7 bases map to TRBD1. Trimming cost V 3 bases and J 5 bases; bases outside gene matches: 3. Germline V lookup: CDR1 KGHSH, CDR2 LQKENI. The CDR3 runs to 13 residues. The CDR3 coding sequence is TGTGCCAGCTCACCCGGGGACAGCGAGACCCAGTACTTC. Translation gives CASSPGDSETQYF.

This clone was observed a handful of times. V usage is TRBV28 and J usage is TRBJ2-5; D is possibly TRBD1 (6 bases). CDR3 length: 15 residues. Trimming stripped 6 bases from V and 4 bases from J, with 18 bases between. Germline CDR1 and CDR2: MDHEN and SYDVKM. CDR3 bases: TGTGCCAGCAGCCCAATTCGGGACATTGGAGAGACCCAGTACTTC. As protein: CASSPIRDIGETQYF. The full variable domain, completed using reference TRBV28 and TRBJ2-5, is DVKVTQSSRYLVKRTGEKVFLECVQDMDHENMFWYRQDPGLGLRLIYFSYDVKMKEKGDIPEGYSVSREKKERFSLILESASTNQTSMYLCASSPIRDIGETQYFGPGTRLLVL.

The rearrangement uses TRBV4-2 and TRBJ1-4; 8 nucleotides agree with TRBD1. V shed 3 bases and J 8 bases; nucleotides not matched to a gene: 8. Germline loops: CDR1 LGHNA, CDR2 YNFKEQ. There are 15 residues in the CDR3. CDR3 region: CASSQPGTGQEKLFF. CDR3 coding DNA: TGTGCCAGCAGCCAGCCCGGGACAGGACAAGAAAAACTGTTTTTT.

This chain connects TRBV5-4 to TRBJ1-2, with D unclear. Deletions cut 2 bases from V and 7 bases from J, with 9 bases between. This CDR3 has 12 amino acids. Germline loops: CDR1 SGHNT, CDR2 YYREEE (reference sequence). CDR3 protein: CASSFQEGGYTF. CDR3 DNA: TGTGCCAGCAGCTTTCAGGAAGGTGGCTACACCTTC. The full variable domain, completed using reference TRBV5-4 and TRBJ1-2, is ETGVTQSPTHLIKTRGQQVTLRCSSQSGHNTVSWYQQALGQGPQFIFQYYREEENGRGNFPPRFSGLQFPNYSSELNVNALELDDSALYLCASSFQEGGYTFGSGTRLTVV.

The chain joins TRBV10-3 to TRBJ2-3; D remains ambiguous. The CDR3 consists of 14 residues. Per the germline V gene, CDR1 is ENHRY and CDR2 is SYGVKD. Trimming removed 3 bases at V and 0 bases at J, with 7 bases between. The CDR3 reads CAISDTPSTDTQYF. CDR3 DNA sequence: TGTGCCATCAGTGATACACCGAGCACAGATACGCAGTATTTT.

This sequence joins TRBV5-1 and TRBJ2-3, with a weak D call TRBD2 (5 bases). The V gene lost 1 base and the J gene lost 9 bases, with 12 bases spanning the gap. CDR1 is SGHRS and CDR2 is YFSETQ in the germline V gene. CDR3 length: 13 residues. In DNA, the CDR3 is TGCGCCAGCAGCTTGAGGTCCCGGGAAACGCAGTATTTT. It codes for CASSLRSRETQYF.

The CDR3 region has the DNA TGTGCCAGCAGCCAAGATTACACCTACAATGAGCAGTTCTTC. Its translation: CASSQDYTYNEQFF. This chain joins TRBV4-2 and TRBJ2-1; D is ambiguous. V was cut by 0 bases and J by 2 bases, with 5 bases left in between. Germline assignment: CDR1 LGHNA and CDR2 YNFKEQ. The CDR3 contains 14 residues.

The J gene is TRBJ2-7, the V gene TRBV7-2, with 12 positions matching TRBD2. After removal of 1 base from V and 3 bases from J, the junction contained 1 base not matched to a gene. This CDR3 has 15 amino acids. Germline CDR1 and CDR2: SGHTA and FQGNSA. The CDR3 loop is CASSLVLAGGYEQYF. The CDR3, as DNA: TGTGCCAGCAGCTTAGTACTAGCGGGGGGCTACGAGCAGTACTTC.

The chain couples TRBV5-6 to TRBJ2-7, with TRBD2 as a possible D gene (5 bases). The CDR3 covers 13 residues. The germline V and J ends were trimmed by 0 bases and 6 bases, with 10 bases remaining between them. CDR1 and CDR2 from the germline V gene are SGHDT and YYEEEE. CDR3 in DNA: TGTGCCAGCAGCTTGGTACCGGGAATCGAGCAGTACTTC. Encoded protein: CASSLVPGIEQYF.

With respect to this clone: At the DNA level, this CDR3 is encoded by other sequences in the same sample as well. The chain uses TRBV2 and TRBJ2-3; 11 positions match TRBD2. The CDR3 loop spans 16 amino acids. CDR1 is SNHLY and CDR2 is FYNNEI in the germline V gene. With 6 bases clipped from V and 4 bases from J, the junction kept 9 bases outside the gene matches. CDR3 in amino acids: CASRGLAGGPADTQYF. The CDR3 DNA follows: TGTGCCAGCAGGGGGCTAGCGGGGGGACCGGCAGATACGCAGTATTTT.

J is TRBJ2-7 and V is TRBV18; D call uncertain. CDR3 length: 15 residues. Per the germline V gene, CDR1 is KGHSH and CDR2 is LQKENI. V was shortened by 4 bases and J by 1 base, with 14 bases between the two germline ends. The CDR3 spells CASSLGSSDSYEQYF. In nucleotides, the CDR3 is TGTGCCAGCTCACTCGGTAGCTCGGATTCCTACGAGCAGTACTTC.

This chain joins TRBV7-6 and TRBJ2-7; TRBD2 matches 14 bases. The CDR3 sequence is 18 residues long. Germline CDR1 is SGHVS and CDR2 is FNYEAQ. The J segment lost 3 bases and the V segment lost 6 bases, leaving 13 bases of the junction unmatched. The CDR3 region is CASSQGTSGGLIYYEQYF. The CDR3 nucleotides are TGTGCCAGCAGTCAGGGGACTAGCGGGGGCTTGATATACTACGAGCAGTACTTC.

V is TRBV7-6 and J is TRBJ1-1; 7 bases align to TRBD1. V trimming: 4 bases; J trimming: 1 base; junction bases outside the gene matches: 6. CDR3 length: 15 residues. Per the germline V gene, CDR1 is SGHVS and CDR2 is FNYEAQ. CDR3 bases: TGTGCCAGCAGCTCTAGACAGGGATCGAACACTGAAGCTTTCTTT. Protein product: CASSSRQGSNTEAFF.

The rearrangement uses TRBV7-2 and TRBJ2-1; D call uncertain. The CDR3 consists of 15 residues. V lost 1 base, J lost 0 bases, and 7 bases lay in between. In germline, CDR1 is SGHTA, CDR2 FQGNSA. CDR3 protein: CASSLERSSYNEQFF. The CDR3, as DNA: TGTGCCAGCAGCTTAGAACGGAGCTCCTACAATGAGCAGTTCTTC. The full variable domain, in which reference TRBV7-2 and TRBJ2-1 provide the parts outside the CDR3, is GAGVSQSPSNKVTEKGKDVELRCDPISGHTALYWYRQSLGQGLEFLIYFQGNSAPDKSGLPSDRFSAERTGGSVSTLTIQRTQQEDSAVYLCASSLERSSYNEQFFGPGTRLTVL.

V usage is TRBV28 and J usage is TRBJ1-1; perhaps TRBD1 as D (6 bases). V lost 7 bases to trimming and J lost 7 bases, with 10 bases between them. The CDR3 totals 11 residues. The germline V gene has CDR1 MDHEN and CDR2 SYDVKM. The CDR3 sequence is CASTQGGEAFF. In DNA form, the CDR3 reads TGTGCCAGCACCCAAGGGGGTGAAGCTTTCTTT.

The CDR3 DNA is TGTGCCAGCACTCCGGGACAGGGGTATAATTCACCCCTCCACTTT. As protein: CASTPGQGYNSPLHF. V is TRBV2 and J is TRBJ1-6, with 10 nucleotides matching TRBD1. Germline V gene sequence: CDR1 SNHLY, CDR2 FYNNEI. This CDR3 spans 15 amino acids. Unmatched junction bases numbered 4, after V lost 7 bases and J lost 4 bases.

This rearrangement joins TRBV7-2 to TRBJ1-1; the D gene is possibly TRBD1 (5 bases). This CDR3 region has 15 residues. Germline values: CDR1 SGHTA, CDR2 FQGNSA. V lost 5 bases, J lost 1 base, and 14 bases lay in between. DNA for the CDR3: TGTGCCAGCAGCCAGAATTGGGGCGGGAACACTGAAGCTTTCTTT. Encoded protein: CASSQNWGGNTEAFF.

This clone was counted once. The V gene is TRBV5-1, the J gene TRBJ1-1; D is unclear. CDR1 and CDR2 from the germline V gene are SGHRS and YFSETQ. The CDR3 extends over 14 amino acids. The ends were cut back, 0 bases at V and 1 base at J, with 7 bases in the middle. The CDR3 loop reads CASSLGLTNTEAFF. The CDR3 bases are TGCGCCAGCAGCTTGGGACTTACGAACACTGAAGCTTTCTTT.

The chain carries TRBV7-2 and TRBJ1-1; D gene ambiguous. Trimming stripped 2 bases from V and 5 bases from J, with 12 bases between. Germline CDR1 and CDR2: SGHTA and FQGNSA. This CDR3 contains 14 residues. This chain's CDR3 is CASSLKEGFTEAFF. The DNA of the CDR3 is TGTGCCAGCAGCTTAAAAGAGGGCTTTACTGAAGCTTTCTTT.

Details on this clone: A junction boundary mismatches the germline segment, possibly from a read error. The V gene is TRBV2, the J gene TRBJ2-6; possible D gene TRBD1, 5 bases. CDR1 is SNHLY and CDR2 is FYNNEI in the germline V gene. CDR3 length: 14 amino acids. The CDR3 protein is CASRTGSGANGLTF. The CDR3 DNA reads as TGTGCCAGCAGGACCGGCTCTGGGGCCAACGGCCTGACTTTC.